This TCR beta chain derives from a study of identical twins. Study outcomes and limitations: The same donors were not followed; conclusions instead depended on cross-sectional statistical analysis. Beta out-of-frame sequences showed weaker excess twin sharing.

Points on this clonotype: Its specificity is unknown.

A universal primer site was incorporated via template switching, and the cDNA contained unique molecular identifiers. Via MiXCR, TCRdb re-called the 5' RACE reads, giving one row per CDR3 protein. Of 510,000 or so distinct CDR3 sequences listed, approximately 14% are singletons. Donors uniformly comprised healthy Caucasians. This CDR3 is built from 14 residues. The ends were cut back, 1 base at V and 0 bases at J, with 5 bases in the middle. Germline V CDR1 and CDR2: LNHDA, SQIVND (reference sequence). Separately, the same data were catalogued under a study of yellow fever vaccine responses in identical twins.

The chain has TRBV19 and TRBJ2-3; unclear D gene. Material for sequencing was CD4+ T cells sorted from blood. The clonotype originates from a woman aged 18 to 35 in good health. CDR3 protein: CASSIGASTDTQYF. The CDR3 DNA reads TGTGCCAGTAGTATAGGAGCAAGCACAGATACGCAGTATTTT.